The 23 T cell receptor beta chains reported below all come from one sample, sequenced in a study of PD-L1 blockade in urothelial cancer. Method: immunoSEQ multiplex PCR; TCRdb's copy keeps in-frame clones and lacks some. The repertoire holds approximately 70,000 clones, with 84% as singletons. This sample's time point: pretreatment peripheral blood. The starting material was PBMCs, obtained around atezolizumab (anti-PD-L1) treatment. These receptors all come from a woman between 65 and 79 years old with urothelial cancer.

The V call is TRBV5-4, the J call TRBJ1-3; maybe TRBD1 (5 bases). CDR1 SGHNT and CDR2 YYREEE come from the germline V gene (reference sequence). Trimming removed 3 bases from V and 2 bases from J, with 15 bases in between. CDR3 length: 16 amino acids. CDR3 residues: CASSWAGTSPGNTIYF. The CDR3 DNA is TGTGCCAGCAGCTGGGCCGGGACTTCACCTGGAAACACCATATATTTT.

V usage is TRBV2 and J usage is TRBJ2-7, with D perhaps TRBD1 (7 bases). CDR1 is SNHLY, CDR2 FYNNEI, per germline. This CDR3 contains 15 residues. Trimming stripped 7 bases from V and 2 bases from J, with 18 bases between. For the CDR3, the DNA is TGTGCCAGCACCACGCAGGGGGGTTTGGCCTACGAGCAGTACTTC. Translated: CASTTQGGLAYEQYF.

This clone has a single count. The chain couples TRBV11-2 to TRBJ1-2; possibly TRBD1 for D (5 bases). The CDR3 is made up of 14 amino acids. Trimming cost V 1 base and J 3 bases, with 9 bases left between them. From germline, CDR1 is SGHAT and CDR2 FQNNGV. CDR3 coding DNA: TGTGCCAGCAGCTTAGGGATAGGGGACTATGGCTACACCTTC. Translating gives CASSLGIGDYGYTF. Complete variable domain (other parts from reference TRBV11-2 and TRBJ1-2): EAGVAQSPRYKIIEKRQSVAFWCNPISGHATLYWYQQILGQGPKLLIQFQNNGVVDDSQLPKDRFSAERLKGVDSTLKIQPAKLEDSAVYLCASSLGIGDYGYTFGSGTRLTVV.

The chain couples TRBV7-2 to TRBJ1-2; TRBD1 matches at 9 bases. The CDR3 extends over 17 amino acids. Germline V lookup: CDR1 SGHTA, CDR2 FQGNSA. The V and J ends lost 6 bases and 7 bases, in that order; junction bases with no gene match: 18. Here the CDR3 reads CASSNADQQGALGGYTF. The CDR3 DNA follows: TGTGCCAGCAGTAATGCCGACCAACAGGGGGCGTTGGGTGGCTACACCTTC. Looking up the rest from reference TRBV7-2 and TRBJ1-2 gives the full variable domain: GAGVSQSPSNKVTEKGKDVELRCDPISGHTALYWYRQSLGQGLEFLIYFQGNSAPDKSGLPSDRFSAERTGGSVSTLTIQRTQQEDSAVYLCASSNADQQGALGGYTFGSGTRLTVV.

This chain links TRBV15 with TRBJ1-5; 11 bases agree with TRBD1. Germline CDR1 and CDR2: LNHNV and YYDKDF (reference sequence). The V gene end was trimmed by 5 bases and the J gene end by 9 bases; junction bases not matched to a gene: 9. CDR3 length: 15 amino acids. The CDR3 DNA reads TGTGCCACCAGCTCCCGGGACAGGGGGATTACGCCCCAGCATTTT. As protein: CATSSRDRGITPQHF. Filled out from reference TRBV15 and TRBJ1-5, the complete variable domain reads DAMVIQNPRYQVTQFGKPVTLSCSQTLNHNVMYWYQQKSSQAPKLLFHYYDKDFNNEADTPDNFQSRRPNTSFCFLDIRSPGLGDTAMYLCATSSRDRGITPQHFGDGTRLSIL.

The J gene is TRBJ2-1, the V gene TRBV18; 10 bases are shared with TRBD2. Trimming removed 2 bases from V and 5 bases from J; junction bases left unmatched: 3. The CDR3 runs to 15 residues. Looked up from germline, CDR1 is KGHSH and CDR2 is LQKENI. The CDR3 region has the DNA TGTGCCAGCTCACCAACACTAGCGGGGAACAATGAGCAGTTCTTC. Encoded protein: CASSPTLAGNNEQFF.

V is TRBV5-8 and J is TRBJ2-2, with D possibly matching TRBD2 (5 bases). The CDR3 extends over 16 amino acids. Germline CDR1 reads SGHTS; CDR2 reads YDEGEE. V lost 6 bases and J lost 3, with 18 bases in between. CDR3 amino acids: CASTRGVGSYTGELFF. In DNA, the CDR3 is TGTGCCAGCACCCGGGGAGTAGGCTCGTACACCGGGGAGCTGTTTTTT.

The chain is built from TRBV30 and TRBJ2-3, with 7 bases matching TRBD1. Unmatched junction bases numbered 9, after V lost 7 bases and J lost 2 bases. CDR1 is GTSNPN, CDR2 SVGIG, per germline (reference sequence). This CDR3 is 14 amino acids long. The CDR3 sequence: CASTGNGLTDTQYF. The CDR3 DNA follows: TGTGCCTCGACAGGGAACGGGCTCACAGATACGCAGTATTTT.

The chain links TRBV25-1 to TRBJ2-5; 10 bases map to TRBD1. CDR3 length: 17 amino acids. CDR1 is MGHDK and CDR2 is SYGVNS in the germline V gene. V was clipped by 4 bases and J by 0 bases; unmatched bases: 8. CDR3 loop: CASSGGSTGGNQETQYF. Written as DNA, the CDR3 is TGTGCCAGCAGTGGGGGTTCGACAGGGGGCAACCAAGAGACCCAGTACTTC.

The chain recombines TRBV19 with TRBJ2-7, with 12 bases identical to TRBD2. V lost 2 bases, J lost 6 bases, and 5 bases stayed unmatched. The CDR3 runs 15 residues. Germline assignment: CDR1 LNHDA and CDR2 SQIVND (reference sequence). CDR3 coding DNA: TGTGCCAGTAGTATAACTGGACTAGCGGGATCCGAGCAGTACTTC. Protein: CASSITGLAGSEQYF.

The chain has TRBV7-3 and TRBJ1-2; D is possibly TRBD1 (5 bases). This CDR3 has 15 residues. Trimming stripped 1 base from V and 4 bases from J, with 13 bases between. In germline, CDR1 is SGHTA, CDR2 FQGTGA. The CDR3 is CASSLSGANTYGYTF. DNA for the CDR3: TGTGCCAGCAGCTTAAGCGGGGCTAATACCTATGGCTACACCTTC.

The chain combines TRBV30 with TRBJ2-3; TRBD2 matches 8 bases. This CDR3 contains 17 residues. Germline V lookup: CDR1 GTSNPN, CDR2 SVGIG (reference sequence). With 1 base clipped from V and 1 base from J, the junction kept 10 bases outside the gene matches. The CDR3 spells CAWSDTGLETRTDTQYF. Here the CDR3 DNA reads TGTGCCTGGAGTGACACGGGACTAGAAACGCGCACAGATACGCAGTATTTT. The whole variable domain, filled in from reference TRBV30 and TRBJ2-3, reads SQTIHQWPATLVQPVGSPLSLECTVEGTSNPNLYWYRQAAGRGLQLLFYSVGIGQISSEVPQNLSASRPQDRQFILSSKKLLLSDSGFYLCAWSDTGLETRTDTQYFGPGTRLTVL.

CDR3 sequence: CASLSQGAGSGRNRQYF. For the CDR3, the DNA is TGTGCCAGCTTGAGCCAGGGGGCAGGTAGCGGGAGGAATAGGCAGTACTTC. The chain carries TRBV28 and TRBJ2-7; 10 nucleotides align to TRBD2. Unmatched junction bases numbered 22, after V lost 8 bases and J lost 9 bases. Germline V gene lookup returns CDR1 MDHEN and CDR2 SYDVKM. The CDR3 sequence is 17 residues long.

CDR3 protein: CSVDRPLDRAYGYTF. The CDR3, as DNA: TGCAGCGTAGACCGACCTTTGGACAGAGCCTATGGCTACACCTTC. The J gene is TRBJ1-2, the V gene TRBV29-1, with D possibly matching TRBD1 (6 bases). Germline V gene data show CDR1 as SQVTM and CDR2 as ANQGSEA. The CDR3 has 15 amino acids. V was pared by 6 bases and J by 4 bases, with 21 bases between.

The chain joins TRBV6-5 to TRBJ2-3, with 10 bases identical to TRBD1. The CDR3 is 15 residues long. Germline loops: CDR1 MNHEY, CDR2 SVGAGI. With 3 bases clipped from V and 8 bases from J, the junction kept 8 bases outside the gene matches. CDR3 coding DNA: TGTGCCAGCAGTTATGAGGGACAGGGGAGGGGTACGCAGTATTTT. It translates to CASSYEGQGRGTQYF.

This chain uses TRBV5-1 with TRBJ1-1; the D gene is possibly TRBD1 (5 bases). Trimming removed 2 bases from V and 8 bases from J, with 7 bases in between. The CDR3 runs to 11 residues. Germline CDR1 reads SGHRS; CDR2 reads YFSETQ. As DNA, the CDR3 is TGCGCCAGCAGCTTAACAGGAGAAGCTTTCTTT. Translated: CASSLTGEAFF.

This clone was seen a single time. The chain has TRBV11-3 and TRBJ2-1; the D gene is possibly TRBD1 (5 bases). Germline loops: CDR1 SGHNT, CDR2 YENEEA. The CDR3 runs to 14 residues. V shed 5 bases and J shed 9 bases, with 17 bases lying between them. The chain's CDR3 is CASSPTAGSGEQFF. Written as DNA, the CDR3 is TGTGCCAGCAGCCCAACCGCAGGGTCAGGTGAGCAGTTCTTC.

The chain joins TRBV30 to TRBJ1-2, with a possible D match to TRBD1 (6 bases). The length of the CDR3 is 15 residues. Germline lookup yields CDR1 GTSNPN and CDR2 SVGIG (reference sequence). The V gene lost 2 bases and the J gene lost 4 bases, with 17 bases spanning the gap. CDR3 sequence (DNA): TGTGCCTGGAGTTCCTCCTACAGGGACCCCTATGGCTACACCTTC. Translation: CAWSSSYRDPYGYTF.

The chain uses TRBV7-2 and TRBJ2-3; 9 positions agree with TRBD2. V shed 5 bases, J shed 3 bases, and the junction held 9 bases outside the gene matches. CDR3 length equals 16 residues. Germline V gives CDR1 SGHTA, CDR2 FQGNSA. CDR3 sequence reads: CASSPLGLAWTDTQYF. CDR3 sequence (DNA): TGTGCCAGCAGCCCACTCGGACTAGCGTGGACAGATACGCAGTATTTT.

CDR3 nucleotides: TGTGCCAGCAGCGTAACAACAGGGGTACCGGGATCGCCACCTGACGAGCAGTACTTC. Amino acid sequence: CASSVTTGVPGSPPDEQYF. The chain has TRBV9 and TRBJ2-7; 7 nucleotides align to TRBD1. This CDR3 spans 19 amino acids. Germline V gives CDR1 SGDLS, CDR2 YYNGEE. Trimming took 1 base from V and 5 from J; bases not matched to a gene: 21. Filled out from reference TRBV9 and TRBJ2-7, the complete variable domain reads DSGVTQTPKHLITATGQRVTLRCSPRSGDLSVYWYQQSLDQGLQFLIQYYNGEERAKGNILERFSAQQFPDLHSELNLSSLELGDSALYFCASSVTTGVPGSPPDEQYFGPGTRLTVT.

This rearrangement joins TRBV7-3 to TRBJ2-1; 8 positions match TRBD2. The V segment lost 5 bases and the J segment 6 bases; nucleotides outside the gene matches: 9. The CDR3 spans 15 residues. Germline loops: CDR1 SGHTA, CDR2 FQGTGA. The CDR3 is CASSISASGSNEQFF. Here the CDR3 DNA reads TGTGCCAGCAGCATATCGGCTAGCGGGTCCAATGAGCAGTTCTTC.

The chain carries TRBV7-2 and TRBJ2-3; 7 nucleotides agree with TRBD1. Germline V gives CDR1 SGHTA, CDR2 FQGNSA. V shed 2 bases, J shed 5 bases, and the junction held 4 bases outside the gene matches. This CDR3 spans 14 amino acids. CDR3 region: CASSLSQGVDTQYF. The CDR3 DNA follows: TGTGCCAGCAGCTTATCCCAGGGGGTAGATACGCAGTATTTT.

CDR3 residues: CASSQDKSSYNEQFF. The CDR3 DNA sequence: TGTGCCAGCAGTCAGGACAAGAGCTCCTACAATGAGCAGTTCTTC. This chain joins TRBV6-1 and TRBJ2-1, with a tentative D call TRBD1 (5 bases). CDR1 MNHNS and CDR2 SASEGT come from the germline V gene. The V and J ends lost 5 bases and 0 bases respectively, with 11 bases between them. CDR3 size: 15 residues.